These 23 T cell receptor beta chains were sequenced from one sample in a study of blood T cells in healthy people across ages (dated by TCRdb to the mid-2010s). Library preparation employed 5' RACE. TCRdb names Illumina HiSeq 2500 as the instrument used. The second PCR ran for roughly 7 to 12 cycles and used a J-beta primer mix along with a sample-barcoded 5' primer. TCRdb handled the public reads itself, with Q25 trimming in fastp and clone calling in MiXCR, and kept productive beta chains. Rows merge per CDR3 protein into single entries with the most common DNA and genes. Counted in this sample were 540,000 or so distinct CDR3 sequences; about 24% of them appeared once. Clones ranked in the top ten supply around 10% of the sample. These data also formed part of another study, on T cells of mothers and their children.

Sequenced input: blood. Every receptor here comes from a boy aged 5 to 17 in good health.

This chain links TRBV5-6 with TRBJ1-2, with 7 bases fitting TRBD1. The CDR3 extends over 15 amino acids. Germline-derived CDR1 and CDR2 are SGHDT and YYEEEE. Germline trimming cut 4 bases from V and 5 bases from J; bases unmatched to any gene: 11. The CDR3 protein is CASSGSKTGIYGYTF. CDR3 DNA: TGTGCCAGCAGCGGGTCCAAGACAGGGATTTATGGCTACACCTTC.

This clonotype was seen a few times. This chain links TRBV18 with TRBJ1-1; D is undetermined. Germline values: CDR1 KGHSH, CDR2 LQKENI. The CDR3 contains 15 residues. The V gene lost 1 base and the J gene lost 1 base, with 10 bases spanning the gap. CDR3 bases: TGTGCCAGCTCACCACGTAAAGCAGAGAACACTGAAGCTTTCTTT. This gives the protein CASSPRKAENTEAFF.

The rearrangement links TRBV7-6 to TRBJ1-1; no firm D call. V was cut by 2 bases and J by 5 bases, with 24 bases left in between. The CDR3 totals 18 residues. Germline V lookup: CDR1 SGHVS, CDR2 FNYEAQ. CDR3 residues: CASSLLHGWKISWTEAFF. The CDR3, as DNA: TGTGCCAGCAGCTTACTCCACGGTTGGAAGATTTCATGGACTGAAGCTTTCTTT.

The chain links TRBV9 to TRBJ2-5; 9 nucleotides align to TRBD2. Germline V gives CDR1 SGDLS, CDR2 YYNGEE. The CDR3 loop spans 16 amino acids. V lost 0 bases, J lost 1 base, and 4 bases stayed unmatched. The CDR3 spells CASSVGLAGIQETQYF. CDR3 DNA: TGTGCCAGCAGCGTAGGCCTAGCGGGGATCCAAGAGACCCAGTACTTC.

This clonotype showed up just once. The chain combines TRBV12-3 or TRBV12-4 with TRBJ2-1; D remains unclear. This CDR3 has 13 residues. The V and J ends lost 6 bases and 5 bases respectively, with 11 bases between them. The DNA of the CDR3 is TGTGCCAGCAGAACCGACACCCACAATGAGCAGTTCTTC. It translates to CASRTDTHNEQFF.

This clonotype was seen a few times. The chain combines TRBV9 with TRBJ2-1; a possible D gene is TRBD1 (6 bases). Trimming cost V 4 bases and J 0 bases, with 11 bases left between them. CDR1 is SGDLS, CDR2 YYNGEE, per germline. The length of the CDR3 is 15 residues. This CDR3 reads CASSPADSSYNEQFF. In DNA form, the CDR3 reads TGTGCCAGCAGCCCCGCGGACAGCTCCTACAATGAGCAGTTCTTC.

This clonotype appeared a few times. The rearrangement uses TRBV19 and TRBJ2-6; D is unresolved. Germline CDR1 LNHDA, CDR2 SQIVND (reference sequence). The CDR3 has 16 residues. The V and J ends lost 9 bases and 6 bases respectively, with 21 bases between them. CDR3 nucleotide sequence: TGTGCCAGCGCCGGTCGTGGGGTAAGGCAGGCCAACGTCCTGACTTTC. Its protein product is CASAGRGVRQANVLTF.

On this clonotype: No conserved phenylalanine or tryptophan is present at the end of the CDR3, so a read error is the likely explanation. The rearrangement links TRBV29-1 to TRBJ1-1; D call uncertain. Germline CDR1 and CDR2: SQVTM and ANQGSEA. V was pared by 6 bases and J by 0 bases, with 17 bases between. This CDR3 has 15 residues. The CDR3 bases are TGCAGCGTCCAGCCCACACAGCGCATGAACACTGAAGCTTTCCTT. As protein: CSVQPTQRMNTEAFL.

The chain joins TRBV29-1 to TRBJ2-5; a weak D match, TRBD1 (6 bases). The CDR3 sequence is 14 residues long. The V end lost 6 bases, the J end lost 2 bases, and 16 bases lay between the germline ends. Looked up from germline, CDR1 is SQVTM and CDR2 is ANQGSEA. CDR3 loop: CSVIPQGSQETQYF. CDR3 nucleotides: TGCAGCGTGATCCCCCAGGGGTCGCAAGAGACCCAGTACTTC.

In regard to this clonotype: One end of the junction fails to match germline, which may point to a read error. The chain couples TRBV4-1 to TRBJ1-1, with TRBD1 identical over 7 bases. Germline CDR1 reads MGHRA; CDR2 reads YSYEKL. CDR3 length equals 17 residues. CDR3 in DNA: TGCGCCAGCGGCCAAAAAAAAGGGGGACAGCCGAACACTGAAGCTTTCTTT. Its translation is CASGQKKGGQPNTEAFF.

This clonotype was seen a few times. The V call is TRBV7-9, the J call TRBJ2-3; D gene unclear. Germline CDR1 reads SEHNR; CDR2 reads FQNEAQ (reference sequence). This CDR3 contains 14 residues. Deletions cut 0 bases from V and 4 bases from J, with 8 bases between. The CDR3 is CASSLAKLPDTQYF. In nucleotides, the CDR3 is TGTGCCAGCAGCTTAGCCAAGTTGCCAGATACGCAGTATTTT.

Many counts were recorded for this clonotype. The chain joins TRBV28 to TRBJ2-5; D remains unclear. Trimming cost V 7 bases and J 7 bases, with 25 bases left between them. CDR3 length equals 16 residues. From germline, CDR1 is MDHEN and CDR2 SYDVKM. The CDR3 nucleotides are TGTGCCAGCATCTTTAGGCCCGCCGGTAGCTTGGCGACCCAGTACTTC. Amino acid sequence: CASIFRPAGSLATQYF.

In DNA, the CDR3 is TGTGCCACCTCGATGGGGTCGGACACCATATATTTT. Protein sequence: CATSMGSDTIYF. The chain joins TRBV10-3 to TRBJ1-3, with D unresolved. V shed 10 bases and J shed 8 bases, with 15 bases lying between them. Germline CDR1 and CDR2: ENHRY and SYGVKD. CDR3 length: 12 amino acids.

The V gene is TRBV27, the J gene TRBJ2-5; 8 bases line up with TRBD1. Germline V gives CDR1 MNHEY, CDR2 SMNVEV (reference sequence). The CDR3 length is 16 residues. The V and J ends lost 5 bases and 1 base, in that order; junction bases with no gene match: 9. The CDR3 reads CASSPRDRRLQETQYF. The CDR3 region has the DNA TGTGCCAGCAGTCCCCGGGACAGGCGCCTCCAAGAGACCCAGTACTTC.

This clonotype was seen a handful of times. This rearrangement joins TRBV7-8 to TRBJ2-5, with 9 positions matching TRBD1. V lost 5 bases to trimming and J lost 0 bases; unmatched junction nucleotides: 19. Germline V gives CDR1 SGHVS, CDR2 FQNEAQ. This CDR3 comprises 20 residues. The CDR3 here is CASSEEQGAQNEDYQETQYF. The DNA of the CDR3 is TGTGCCAGCAGCGAAGAACAGGGGGCGCAGAATGAGGATTACCAAGAGACCCAGTACTTC.

The V and J genes are TRBV7-9 and TRBJ2-5; D ambiguous. V dropped 5 bases and J dropped 2 bases, with 15 bases sitting between them. Germline V CDR1 and CDR2: SEHNR, FQNEAQ (reference sequence). The CDR3 extends over 15 amino acids. CDR3 amino acids: CASSPPDVGQETQYF. For the CDR3, the DNA is TGTGCCAGCAGCCCTCCGGACGTAGGGCAAGAGACCCAGTACTTC. Supplemented by reference TRBV7-9 and TRBJ2-5, the full variable domain reads DTGVSQNPRHKITKRGQNVTFRCDPISEHNRLYWYRQTLGQGPEFLTYFQNEAQLEKSRLLSDRFSAERPKGSFSTLEIQRTEQGDSAMYLCASSPPDVGQETQYFGPGTRLLVL.

This sequence joins TRBV21-1 and TRBJ2-3. TRBV21-1 is reported as a pseudogene. The CDR3 covers 16 residues. The CDR3 spells CASSKETEIMADTQYF. The CDR3 DNA reads as TGTGCCAGCAGCAAAGAGACGGAGATCATGGCAGATACGCAGTATTTT.

The chain combines TRBV18 with TRBJ1-1, with no clear D. This CDR3 comprises 14 residues. CDR1 is KGHSH and CDR2 is LQKENI in the germline V gene. Trimming removed 3 bases at V and 12 bases at J, with 20 bases between. CDR3 coding DNA: TGTGCCAGCTCACCTTCCGTGTTGAACACTAAATCTTTCTTT. Translation: CASSPSVLNTKSFF.

This clonotype appeared a single time. V and J are TRBV10-3 and TRBJ2-1, with D tentatively TRBD2 (5 bases). CDR3 size: 17 residues. The V end lost 3 bases, the J end lost 4 bases, and 19 bases lay between the germline ends. Germline values: CDR1 ENHRY, CDR2 SYGVKD. In DNA, the CDR3 is TGTGCCATCAGTGAACCCATGGACTCCAGCGGATACAATGAGCAGTTCTTC. It is translated as CAISEPMDSSGYNEQFF.

The chain recombines TRBV9 with TRBJ1-2; 8 bases agree with TRBD1. CDR3 size: 16 residues. V shed 3 bases and J 0 bases; nucleotides not matched to a gene: 7. From germline, CDR1 is SGDLS and CDR2 YYNGEE. The CDR3 spells CASSGDRGAPNYGYTF. The CDR3 DNA reads TGTGCCAGCAGCGGAGACAGGGGCGCCCCTAACTATGGCTACACCTTC.

The chain links TRBV7-9 to TRBJ1-3; 8 bases agree with TRBD1. Germline V lookup: CDR1 SEHNR, CDR2 FQNEAQ (reference sequence). Trimming cost V 1 base and J 4 bases; bases outside gene matches: 3. The CDR3 spans 15 residues. The CDR3 coding sequence is TGTGCCAGCAGCTTAGAGGCAGGGGGCGGAAACACCATATATTTT. Protein: CASSLEAGGGNTIYF. The full variable domain, its missing parts supplied by reference TRBV7-9 and TRBJ1-3, is DTGVSQNPRHKITKRGQNVTFRCDPISEHNRLYWYRQTLGQGPEFLTYFQNEAQLEKSRLLSDRFSAERPKGSFSTLEIQRTEQGDSAMYLCASSLEAGGGNTIYFGEGSWLTVV.

CDR3 DNA: TGTGCCAGCAGCTTAGCAGGGGAACGGGAGAACATTCAGTACTTC. Translated, it gives CASSLAGERENIQYF. J is TRBJ2-4 and V is TRBV13; the D call may be TRBD1 or TRBD2 (6 bases each). V shed 1 base and J shed 7 bases, with 14 bases lying between them. Germline lookup yields CDR1 PRHDT and CDR2 FYEKMQ (reference sequence). The CDR3 totals 15 residues.

The V and J genes are TRBV3-1 and TRBJ2-2, with 8 nucleotides matching TRBD2. The CDR3 sequence is 17 residues long. Trimming at V came to 0 bases and at J to 4 bases, leaving 7 bases not matched to a gene. CDR1 and CDR2 from the germline V gene are LGHDT and YNNKEL (reference sequence). The CDR3 loop is CASSQDLVAGRTGELFF. The CDR3 DNA reads as TGTGCCAGCAGCCAAGATCTCGTAGCGGGGCGCACCGGGGAGCTGTTTTTT.